Listed below are T cell receptor beta chains from one sample, sequenced in a study of early T cells in non-severe SARS-CoV-2 infection. MiXCR was run by TCRdb on the 5' RACE reads, yielding one entry per CDR3 protein. This table holds 100,000 to 150,000 distinct CDR3 sequences, 14% to 15% found once. Sequenced input: whole blood. These TCRs come from an adult who was a healthcare worker with PCR-confirmed SARS-CoV-2 infection or an uninfected control (not recorded which). Both conserved end residues are part of each CDR3. Fields, in order: V gene, D gene, clone size, J gene, CDR3 protein, CDR3 DNA. A D gene is named only where the DNA matches it firmly. Not all rows give a size; the values are once, few, many and, for expanded clones, a class.

v_call: TRBV25-1; d_call: NA; clone_size: few; j_call: TRBJ2-7; cdr3_aa: CASKPSGHEQYF; cdr3_nt: TGTGCCAGCAAGCCCAGCGGGCACGAGCAGTACTTC
v_call: TRBV4-1; d_call: NA; clone_size: NA; j_call: TRBJ1-6; cdr3_aa: CASSQGGAANSPLHF; cdr3_nt: TGCGCCAGCAGCCAAGGGGGTGCAGCGAATTCACCCCTCCACTTT
v_call: TRBV19; d_call: TRBD2; clone_size: few; j_call: TRBJ2-2; cdr3_aa: CASSPRTRRNTGELFF; cdr3_nt: TGTGCCAGTAGTCCCCGGACTAGACGGAACACCGGGGAGCTGTTTTTT
v_call: TRBV20-1; d_call: NA; clone_size: many; j_call: TRBJ2-7; cdr3_aa: CSARDHRDSGEQYF; cdr3_nt: TGCAGTGCTAGAGATCACAGGGACTCTGGCGAGCAGTACTTC
v_call: TRBV10-3; d_call: NA; clone_size: NA; j_call: TRBJ1-3; cdr3_aa: CAISESAAVSGNTIYF; cdr3_nt: TGTGCCATCAGTGAGTCCGCCGCAGTCTCTGGAAACACCATATATTTT
v_call: TRBV7-9; d_call: NA; clone_size: NA; j_call: TRBJ1-4; cdr3_aa: CASSLVGAMATNEKLFF; cdr3_nt: TGTGCCAGCAGCTTAGTTGGGGCCATGGCGACTAATGAAAAACTGTTTTTT
v_call: TRBV14; d_call: TRBD1; clone_size: NA; j_call: TRBJ2-1; cdr3_aa: CASSESGGRGNEQFF; cdr3_nt: TGTGCCAGCAGTGAATCAGGGGGTCGGGGCAATGAGCAGTTCTTC
v_call: TRBV12-3/TRBV12-4; d_call: NA; clone_size: NA; j_call: TRBJ2-5; cdr3_aa: CASSPQGRGQETQYF; cdr3_nt: TGTGCCAGCAGTCCTCAGGGGCGTGGCCAAGAGACCCAGTACTTC
v_call: TRBV29-1; d_call: NA; clone_size: few; j_call: TRBJ1-1; cdr3_aa: CSSRDTMNTEAFF; cdr3_nt: TGCAGCTCGAGGGACACGATGAACACTGAAGCTTTCTTT
v_call: TRBV12-3/TRBV12-4; d_call: NA; clone_size: NA; j_call: TRBJ1-5; cdr3_aa: CASSQRDNPFDQPQHF; cdr3_nt: TGTGCCAGCAGCCAGCGGGACAACCCATTTGATCAGCCCCAGCATTTT
v_call: TRBV3-1; d_call: NA; clone_size: NA; j_call: TRBJ1-1; cdr3_aa: CASSHRGVTEAFF; cdr3_nt: TGTGCCAGCAGCCACAGGGGAGTCACTGAAGCTTTCTTT
v_call: TRBV6-1; d_call: NA; clone_size: many; j_call: TRBJ2-1; cdr3_aa: CASSVSRDEQFF; cdr3_nt: TGTGCCAGCAGTGTGTCGCGCGATGAGCAGTTCTTC
v_call: TRBV5-1; d_call: TRBD2; clone_size: NA; j_call: TRBJ2-1; cdr3_aa: CASSLERGGDEQFF; cdr3_nt: TGCGCCAGCAGCTTAGAGCGGGGGGGCGATGAGCAGTTCTTC
v_call: TRBV10-2; d_call: NA; clone_size: NA; j_call: TRBJ1-1; cdr3_aa: CASSERSMRSNTEAFF; cdr3_nt: TGCGCCAGCAGTGAGAGATCGATGCGCTCGAACACTGAAGCTTTCTTT
v_call: TRBV7-9; d_call: NA; clone_size: NA; j_call: TRBJ2-5; cdr3_aa: CASSRAQGRQETQYF; cdr3_nt: TGTGCCAGCAGCCGTGCGCAGGGGCGTCAAGAGACCCAGTACTTC
v_call: TRBV12-3/TRBV12-4; d_call: NA; clone_size: NA; j_call: TRBJ2-1; cdr3_aa: CASSFNLRYEQFF; cdr3_nt: TGTGCCAGCAGTTTTAATCTCCGATATGAGCAGTTCTTC
v_call: TRBV7-3; d_call: TRBD2; clone_size: NA; j_call: TRBJ2-1; cdr3_aa: CASSKTGLASYNEQFF; cdr3_nt: TGTGCCAGCAGCAAAACAGGACTAGCCTCCTACAATGAGCAGTTCTTC
v_call: TRBV6-1; d_call: TRBD2; clone_size: many; j_call: TRBJ2-3; cdr3_aa: CASKGLAGATDTQYF; cdr3_nt: TGTGCCAGCAAGGGACTAGCGGGGGCCACAGATACGCAGTATTTT
v_call: TRBV20-1; d_call: NA; clone_size: NA; j_call: TRBJ2-3; cdr3_aa: CSARITDTQYF; cdr3_nt: TGCAGTGCTAGAATTACAGATACGCAGTATTTT
v_call: TRBV19; d_call: TRBD2; clone_size: few; j_call: TRBJ2-7; cdr3_aa: CASSPHRTSGGYEQYF; cdr3_nt: TGTGCCAGTAGTCCTCACAGGACTAGCGGGGGTTACGAGCAGTACTTC
v_call: TRBV20-1; d_call: NA; clone_size: NA; j_call: TRBJ2-3; cdr3_aa: CSARVHTDTQYF; cdr3_nt: TGCAGTGCTAGGGTGCACACAGATACACAGTATTTT
v_call: TRBV7-9; d_call: NA; clone_size: NA; j_call: TRBJ2-4; cdr3_aa: CASSFRLDPDIQYF; cdr3_nt: TGTGCCAGCAGCTTTCGGTTGGACCCAGACATTCAGTACTTC
v_call: TRBV10-2; d_call: TRBD1; clone_size: few; j_call: TRBJ1-1; cdr3_aa: CASTPTGGTEAFF; cdr3_nt: TGCGCCAGCACTCCAACAGGGGGGACTGAAGCTTTCTTT
v_call: TRBV14; d_call: NA; clone_size: NA; j_call: TRBJ2-4; cdr3_aa: CASSRVYGNIQYF; cdr3_nt: TGTGCCAGCAGTAGGGTTTACGGAAACATTCAGTACTTC
v_call: TRBV7-9; d_call: TRBD1; clone_size: NA; j_call: TRBJ2-3; cdr3_aa: CASSKGQGTTDTQYF; cdr3_nt: TGTGCCAGCAGCAAGGGACAGGGGACCACAGATACGCAGTATTTT
v_call: TRBV25-1; d_call: NA; clone_size: NA; j_call: TRBJ1-2; cdr3_aa: CASSIGGSDPYGYTF; cdr3_nt: TGTGCCAGCAGTATTGGGGGCTCCGATCCTTATGGCTACACCTTC
v_call: TRBV7-9; d_call: NA; clone_size: NA; j_call: TRBJ2-4; cdr3_aa: CASTTPAAKNIQYF; cdr3_nt: TGTGCCAGCACCACCCCAGCGGCCAAAAACATTCAGTACTTC
v_call: TRBV20-1; d_call: NA; clone_size: NA; j_call: TRBJ1-3; cdr3_aa: CSASGTPNEGNTIYF; cdr3_nt: TGCAGTGCTTCCGGGACACCAAACGAAGGAAACACCATATATTTT
v_call: TRBV7-2; d_call: NA; clone_size: NA; j_call: TRBJ2-3; cdr3_aa: CASSLAHGDTQYF; cdr3_nt: TGTGCCAGCAGCTTAGCGCATGGCGATACGCAGTATTTT
v_call: TRBV12-3/TRBV12-4; d_call: NA; clone_size: NA; j_call: TRBJ2-3; cdr3_aa: CASSNRGTDTQYF; cdr3_nt: TGTGCCAGCTCAAACCGGGGCACAGATACGCAGTATTTT
v_call: TRBV7-9; d_call: NA; clone_size: NA; j_call: TRBJ1-1; cdr3_aa: CASSPISGERTLGAFF; cdr3_nt: TGTGCCAGCAGCCCCATTTCAGGGGAAAGAACACTGGGAGCTTTCTTT
v_call: TRBV20-1; d_call: TRBD1; clone_size: NA; j_call: TRBJ1-2; cdr3_aa: CSARDGSGGARYGYTF; cdr3_nt: TGCAGTGCTAGAGATGGTTCAGGGGGCGCCAGATATGGCTACACCTTC
v_call: TRBV25-1; d_call: NA; clone_size: few; j_call: TRBJ1-4; cdr3_aa: CASSQLSDREKLFF; cdr3_nt: TGTGCCAGCAGTCAGCTTTCCGACAGAGAAAAACTGTTTTTT
v_call: TRBV4-2; d_call: NA; clone_size: few; j_call: TRBJ2-1; cdr3_aa: CASSQGGGGYEQFF; cdr3_nt: TGTGCCAGCAGCCAAGGAGGAGGGGGTTACGAGCAGTTCTTC
v_call: TRBV6-2/TRBV6-3; d_call: NA; clone_size: NA; j_call: TRBJ2-3; cdr3_aa: CASSAHGAADTQYF; cdr3_nt: TGTGCCAGCAGTGCTCATGGAGCCGCAGATACGCAGTATTTT
v_call: TRBV20-1; d_call: NA; clone_size: few; j_call: TRBJ2-3; cdr3_aa: CSATGRVGYTDTQYF; cdr3_nt: TGCAGTGCCACCGGACGGGTTGGGTACACAGATACGCAGTATTTT
v_call: TRBV5-4; d_call: NA; clone_size: few; j_call: TRBJ2-5; cdr3_aa: CASMDAGETQYF; cdr3_nt: TGTGCCAGCATGGACGCCGGGGAGACCCAGTACTTC
v_call: TRBV30; d_call: NA; clone_size: few; j_call: TRBJ1-1; cdr3_aa: CAWSTPDGPLNTEAFF; cdr3_nt: TGTGCCTGGAGTACCCCTGATGGACCTCTGAACACTGAAGCTTTCTTT
v_call: TRBV15; d_call: NA; clone_size: many; j_call: TRBJ1-6; cdr3_aa: CATSRDGGVNSPLHF; cdr3_nt: TGTGCCACCAGCAGAGATGGGGGGGTAAATTCACCCCTCCACTTT
v_call: TRBV29-1; d_call: TRBD1; clone_size: few; j_call: TRBJ2-1; cdr3_aa: CSGGQAHNEQFF; cdr3_nt: TGCAGCGGAGGACAGGCCCACAATGAGCAGTTCTTC